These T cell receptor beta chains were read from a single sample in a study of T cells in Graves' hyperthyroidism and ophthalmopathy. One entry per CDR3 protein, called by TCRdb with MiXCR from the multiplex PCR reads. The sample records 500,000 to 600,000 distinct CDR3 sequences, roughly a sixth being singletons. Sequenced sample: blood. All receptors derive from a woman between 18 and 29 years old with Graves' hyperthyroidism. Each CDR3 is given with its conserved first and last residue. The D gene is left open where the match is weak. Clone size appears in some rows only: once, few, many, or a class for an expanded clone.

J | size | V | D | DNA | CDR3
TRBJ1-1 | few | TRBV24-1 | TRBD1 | TGTGCCACAACAGGGGTGGGGAACACTGAAGCTTTCTTT | CATTGVGNTEAFF
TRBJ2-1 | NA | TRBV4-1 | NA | TGCGCCAGCAGCCAAGATATTCAGGGCAGGCATGAGCAGTTCTTC | CASSQDIQGRHEQFF
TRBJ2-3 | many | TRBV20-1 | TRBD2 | TGCAGTGCTAGGAAGGCTAGCGGGGGCACAGATACGCAGTATTTT | CSARKASGGTDTQYF
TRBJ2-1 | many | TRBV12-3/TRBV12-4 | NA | TGTGCCAGCAGTTTAAGGTCGTCGGGCAGCCTTGAGCAGTTCTTC | CASSLRSSGSLEQFF
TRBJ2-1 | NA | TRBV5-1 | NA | TGCGCCAGCAGCTTGGGCATTAGCCAGTTCTTC | CASSLGISQFF
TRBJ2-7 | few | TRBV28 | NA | TGTGCCAGCACCTCCTCGGGCGAGCAGTACTTC | CASTSSGEQYF
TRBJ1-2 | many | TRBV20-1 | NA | TGCAGTGCTAGTAACGCTAACTATGGCTACACCTTC | CSASNANYGYTF
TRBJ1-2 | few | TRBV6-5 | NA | TGTGCCAGCAGTTACTCGTTTATCAGGGATCGGGGCTACACCTTC | CASSYSFIRDRGYTF
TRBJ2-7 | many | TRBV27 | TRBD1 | TGTGCCAGCAGTCGCCGCCCGCCCGGGACAGGGTCGACGGAGCAGTACTTC | CASSRRPPGTGSTEQYF
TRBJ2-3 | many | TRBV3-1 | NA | TGTGCCAGCAGCCAAGTACAGTACGCAGATACGCAGTATTTT | CASSQVQYADTQYF
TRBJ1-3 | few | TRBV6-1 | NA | TGTGCCAGCAGCGCTAAGGGGACCGTCCATTCTGGAAACACCATATATTTT | CASSAKGTVHSGNTIYF
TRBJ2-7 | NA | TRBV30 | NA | TGTGCCTGGAGTCAAGGCACGGGGGTAGCCTACGAGCAGTACTTC | CAWSQGTGVAYEQYF
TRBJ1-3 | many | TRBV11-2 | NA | TGTGCCAGCAGCCCATTTGGGCGGAACTCTGGAAACACCATATATTTT | CASSPFGRNSGNTIYF
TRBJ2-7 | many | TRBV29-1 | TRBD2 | TGCAGCGCGGCGGCTAGCGGACTCTCCTACGAGCAGTACTTC | CSAAASGLSYEQYF
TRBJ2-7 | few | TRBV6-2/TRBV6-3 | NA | TGTGCCGCCGTCACAGGGTCCCCTTCCTACGAGCAGTACTTC | CAAVTGSPSYEQYF
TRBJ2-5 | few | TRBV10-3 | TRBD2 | TGTGCCATCAGTGCCCTAGCGGGAGACGGAGAGACCCAGTACTTC | CAISALAGDGETQYF
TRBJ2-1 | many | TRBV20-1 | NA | TGCAGTGCTAGAGAACTGTTGGGGGCCAGGGACTCCTACAATGAGCAGTTCTTC | CSARELLGARDSYNEQFF
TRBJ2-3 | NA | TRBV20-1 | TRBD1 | TGCAGTGCTCCGGACAGGGCCAGCACAGATACGCAGTATTTT | CSAPDRASTDTQYF
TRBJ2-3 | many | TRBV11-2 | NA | TGTGCCAGCGGAGTGGGGTCCTGGAGCACAGATACGCAGTATTTT | CASGVGSWSTDTQYF
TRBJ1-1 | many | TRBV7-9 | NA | TGTGCCAGCAGCTTAGCATTGGGGTGGGGTGCTGAAGCTTTCTTT | CASSLALGWGAEAFF
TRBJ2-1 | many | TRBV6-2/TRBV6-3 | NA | TGTGCCAGCAGTTATGGCCAGAACAATGAGCAGTTCTTC | CASSYGQNNEQFF
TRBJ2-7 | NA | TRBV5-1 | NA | TGCGCCAGCAGCTACGAGCGGGCCTCCTACGAGCAGTACTTC | CASSYERASYEQYF
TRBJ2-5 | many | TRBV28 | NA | TGTGCCAGCACTTCTCCAGGGGGGCAAGAGACCCAGTACTTC | CASTSPGGQETQYF
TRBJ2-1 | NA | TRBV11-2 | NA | TGTGCCAGCAGCTTAGTACACGTTAGCGAACCCTACAATGAGCAGTTCTTC | CASSLVHVSEPYNEQFF
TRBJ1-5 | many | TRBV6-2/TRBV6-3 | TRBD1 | TGTGCCAGCAGTTACTCCGGGACAGGAGGGCGACAGCCCCAGCATTTT | CASSYSGTGGRQPQHF
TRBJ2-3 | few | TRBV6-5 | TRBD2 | TGTGCCAGCAGTTACGGGCCTAGCGGGGGAGATACGCAGTATTTT | CASSYGPSGGDTQYF
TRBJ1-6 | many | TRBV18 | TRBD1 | TGTGCCAGCTCACAGACAGGGGATAATTCACCCCTCCACTTT | CASSQTGDNSPLHF
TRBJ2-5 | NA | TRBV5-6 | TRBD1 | TGTGCCAGCAGCTTACAGGGGGACCACCAAGAGACCCAGTACTTC | CASSLQGDHQETQYF
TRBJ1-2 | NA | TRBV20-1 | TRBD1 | TGCAGTGCCAGCAGGAGACAGGGTCTCTCTGGCTACACCTTC | CSASRRQGLSGYTF
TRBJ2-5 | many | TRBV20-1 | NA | TGCAGTGCTAGAGTAGTTGGCGTCCAAGAGACCCAGTACTTC | CSARVVGVQETQYF
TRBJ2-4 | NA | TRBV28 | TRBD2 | TGTGCCAGCAGTTTCTTCTCGCGGGAGGACGCGGCCAAAAACATTCAGTACTTC | CASSFFSREDAAKNIQYF
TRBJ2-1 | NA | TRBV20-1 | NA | TGCAGTGCTTCCTATGGGCTGGGCTACAATGAGCAGTTCTTC | CSASYGLGYNEQFF
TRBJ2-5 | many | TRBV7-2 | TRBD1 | TGTGCCAGCAGCTTACTATCCACAGGGGGCGGAGAGAGAACCCAGTACTTC | CASSLLSTGGGERTQYF
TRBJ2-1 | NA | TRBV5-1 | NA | TGCGCCAGCAGCTTGGTTGGCGGGGGCGATGAGCAGTTCTTC | CASSLVGGGDEQFF
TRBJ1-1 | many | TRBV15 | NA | TGTGCCACCAGCAGCGCTGGAGGACCTTTTGACATGAACACTGAAGCTTTCTTT | CATSSAGGPFDMNTEAFF
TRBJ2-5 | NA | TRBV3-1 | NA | TGTGCCAGCAGCCCCTCGCAGGGGACTCAAGAGACCCAGTACTTC | CASSPSQGTQETQYF
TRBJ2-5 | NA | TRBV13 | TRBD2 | TGTGCCAGCAGCTTAGGCTTCGGGGGGGGGAGCCAAGAGACCCAGTACTTC | CASSLGFGGGSQETQYF
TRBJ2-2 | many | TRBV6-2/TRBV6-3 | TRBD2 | TGTGCCAGCAGTTACCGGAGAGCGGGGGGGACCGGGGAGCTGTTTTTT | CASSYRRAGGTGELFF
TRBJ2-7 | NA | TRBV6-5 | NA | TGTGCCAGCAGTTACGCGACAGGCATTTCAGAGCAGTACTTC | CASSYATGISEQYF
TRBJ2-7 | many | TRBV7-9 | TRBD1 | TGTGCCAGCAGCTCGACAGGGACCTACTACGAGCAGTACTTC | CASSSTGTYYEQYF
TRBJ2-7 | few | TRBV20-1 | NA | TGCAGTGCTAGACAATCAGGGTCCGAGCAGTACTTC | CSARQSGSEQYF
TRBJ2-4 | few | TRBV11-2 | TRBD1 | TGTGCCAGCAGGTCGGGGACAGGGGTCATTCAGTACTTC | CASRSGTGVIQYF
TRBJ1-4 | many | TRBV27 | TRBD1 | TGTGCCAGCAGTCGCCGGACAGGGAGGGTCGCTAATGAAAAACTGTTTTTT | CASSRRTGRVANEKLFF
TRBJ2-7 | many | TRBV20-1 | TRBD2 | TGCAGTGCTAGTGGGCGGGGGGGTGTCTACGAGCAGTACTTC | CSASGRGGVYEQYF
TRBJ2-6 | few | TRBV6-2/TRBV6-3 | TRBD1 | TGTGCCAGCATAGACAGGGCATCAGGGGCCAACGTCCTGACTTTC | CASIDRASGANVLTF
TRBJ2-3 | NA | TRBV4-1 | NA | TGCGCCAGCAGCCAAGTAATTACTAGCCTTAGCACAGATACGCAGTATTTT | CASSQVITSLSTDTQYF
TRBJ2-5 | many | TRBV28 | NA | TGTGCCAGCAGTTTTGGCGGGGCCTACCAAGAGACCCAGTACTTC | CASSFGGAYQETQYF
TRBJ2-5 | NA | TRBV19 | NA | TGTGCCAGTAGTATCGATTCGGCAGGTGGGGAGACCCAGTACTTC | CASSIDSAGGETQYF
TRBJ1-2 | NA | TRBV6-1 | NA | TGTGCCAGCAGTGAAACGGGACAAATCTATGGCTACACCTTC | CASSETGQIYGYTF
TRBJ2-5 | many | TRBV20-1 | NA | TGCAGTGCTAGAAGACAGCTCCAAGAGACCCAGTACTTC | CSARRQLQETQYF
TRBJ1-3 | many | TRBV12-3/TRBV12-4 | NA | TGTGCCAGCCTCCCACAGGGTTTTGGTGGAAACACCATATATTTT | CASLPQGFGGNTIYF
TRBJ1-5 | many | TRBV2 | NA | TGTGCCAGCAAAGGGGCTAGCAATCAGCCCCAGCATTTT | CASKGASNQPQHF